These T cell receptor beta chains were read from a single sample in a study of blood T cell repertoires in COVID-19. Produced via immunoSEQ multiplex PCR; TCRdb's table is partial and in-frame only. The sample holds about 130,000 clones, roughly 80% seen once. Material for sequencing was peripheral blood. The receptors derive from a woman of 80 years or more with acute or convalescent COVID-19. The CDR3 runs from the conserved cysteine through the conserved F or W. Fields, in order: clone size, J gene, V gene, D gene, CDR3 DNA, CDR3 protein. D genes are given only for firm matches. The size entry is marked missing in some rows and otherwise reads once, few, many or a size class.

NA TRBJ1-5 TRBV2 NA TGTGCCAGCAGTGAGACAGGAGCCAATCAGCCCCAGCATTTT CASSETGANQPQHF
NA TRBJ1-1 TRBV2 TRBD1 TGTGCCAGCAGTGGGGGGACAGGCACTGAAGCTTTCTTT CASSGGTGTEAFF
NA TRBJ1-4 TRBV5-4 TRBD1 TGTGCCAGCAGCTTGGACCACCGACTCGCACAGGGGACGAATGAAAAACTGTTTTTT CASSLDHRLAQGTNEKLFF
NA TRBJ1-2 TRBV6-5 TRBD1 TGTGCCAGCAGTTACGGACAGGGAGTAGGCTACACCTTC CASSYGQGVGYTF
NA TRBJ1-5 TRBV12-3/TRBV12-4 NA TGTGCCAGCAGTTTCTATAGCAATCAGCCCCAGCATTTT CASSFYSNQPQHF
NA TRBJ2-3 TRBV5-8 NA TGTGCCAGCAGACAGGAGTTAGGCACAGATACGCAGTATTTT CASRQELGTDTQYF
NA TRBJ1-5 TRBV6-5 TRBD1 TGTGCCAGCCGTCTGGGGCAGGGGGCCCATCAGCCCCAGCATTTT CASRLGQGAHQPQHF
NA TRBJ2-3 TRBV12-5 TRBD1 TGTGCTAGCGCGGACAGGGGCACAGATACGCAGTATTTT CASADRGTDTQYF
NA TRBJ1-4 TRBV19 NA TGTGCCAGTAGTATGATGGGGGCAATTGAAAAACTGTTTTTT CASSMMGAIEKLFF
NA TRBJ1-5 TRBV19 NA TGTGCCAGTAGTTTTGGGTCAGGGGCAAGTCAGCCCCAGCATTTT CASSFGSGASQPQHF
few TRBJ2-2 TRBV5-1 NA TGCGCCAGCTCAGCCGGGGGAGTGGCCGGGGAGCTGTTTTTT CASSAGGVAGELFF
NA TRBJ2-5 TRBV28 NA TGTGCCAGCAGTTTTTGGAGGGGTTCCCAAGAGACCCAGTACTTC CASSFWRGSQETQYF
few TRBJ1-2 TRBV5-4 TRBD1 TGTGCCAGCAGCTATAGGACAGGGGGCGTTGGCTACACCTTC CASSYRTGGVGYTF
NA TRBJ1-1 TRBV9 NA TGTGCCAGCAGCGTAGTCCTCAACACTGAAGCTTTCTTT CASSVVLNTEAFF
NA TRBJ2-5 TRBV5-1 NA TGCGCCAGCAGCTATACAGGTTCCCAAGAGACCCAGTACTTC CASSYTGSQETQYF
NA TRBJ2-2 TRBV6-2/TRBV6-3 TRBD1 TGTGCCAGCAGCGACAGGGGGCTGGGGACCGGGGAGCTGTTTTTT CASSDRGLGTGELFF
NA TRBJ1-6 TRBV19 TRBD1 TGTGCCAGTAGTATGCCTGGGACAGCTCATTCACCCCTCCACTTT CASSMPGTAHSPLHF
NA TRBJ1-6 TRBV30 NA TGTGCCTGGAGTACGACCGGGGGAAATTCACCCCTCCACTTT CAWSTTGGNSPLHF
NA TRBJ1-4 TRBV18 TRBD1 TGTGCCAGCTCACTATTGACCCTTGGACAGGGATCCGGCGAAAAACTGTTTTTT CASSLLTLGQGSGEKLFF
NA TRBJ2-1 TRBV6-2/TRBV6-3 NA TGTGCCAGCAGCAGGGGAAATGAGCAGTTCTTC CASSRGNEQFF
NA TRBJ2-5 TRBV2 TRBD1 TGTGCCAGCATCAAGGACAGGGAAAAGACCCAGTACTTC CASIKDREKTQYF
NA TRBJ1-3 TRBV2 NA TGTGCCAGCAACGGGGGAAACACCATATATTTT CASNGGNTIYF
NA TRBJ1-2 TRBV3-1/TRBV3-2 TRBD1 TGTGCCAGCAGCCAGGGCGTTAGGGCAGGGGGATCTTATGGCTACACCTTC CASSQGVRAGGSYGYTF
NA TRBJ1-4 TRBV4-1 NA TGCGCCAGCAGCCAATTATCAGGGGTTAATGAAAAACTGTTTTTT CASSQLSGVNEKLFF
NA TRBJ1-3 TRBV5-1 TRBD1 TGCGCCAGCAGCTATGAGACAGGGGTCATCTCTGGAAACACCATATATTTT CASSYETGVISGNTIYF
NA TRBJ1-5 TRBV7-9 NA TGTGCCAGCAGCTTAACCGGACAAGGAATTGGGGTCGGCAATCAGCCCCAGCATTTT CASSLTGQGIGVGNQPQHF
NA TRBJ1-5 TRBV19 TRBD1 TGTGCCAGTAGTATAGTGACAGGGGGCGGCAATCAGCCCCAGCATTTT CASSIVTGGGNQPQHF
NA TRBJ2-3 TRBV9 NA TGTGCCAGCAGCGTAGTCGGCAGGGTGGGCACAGATACGCAGTATTTT CASSVVGRVGTDTQYF
once TRBJ1-2 TRBV7-9 TRBD1 TGTGCCAGCAATGTCGTTGGGACAGTATATGGCTACACCTTC CASNVVGTVYGYTF
NA TRBJ1-3 TRBV30 NA TGTGCCTGGCAAAGCGGGGGGCTCGGAAACACCATATATTTT CAWQSGGLGNTIYF
NA TRBJ2-7 TRBV9 NA TGTGCCAGCAGCGTAGACCCGGGGACCTACGAGCAGTACTTC CASSVDPGTYEQYF
NA TRBJ1-1 TRBV24-1 TRBD1 TGTGCCACCAGGGGGACAGACAATGAAGCTTTCTTT CATRGTDNEAFF
NA TRBJ1-2 TRBV7-9 TRBD1 TGTGCCAGCAGCTCCTGGACAGGGCCGAACTATGGCTACACCTTC CASSSWTGPNYGYTF
NA TRBJ2-3 TRBV7-6 TRBD2 TGTGCCAGCAGCTTTGTAGCGGGGGACGACACAGATACGCAGTATTTT CASSFVAGDDTDTQYF
NA TRBJ1-4 TRBV9 NA TGTGCCAGCAGCGTAGGACAGCCGTCTGGGGGGGAAAAACTGTTTTTT CASSVGQPSGGEKLFF
NA TRBJ1-2 TRBV29-1 TRBD1 TGCAGCGTTGGGGGACAGTACAACTATGGCTACACCTTC CSVGGQYNYGYTF
NA TRBJ2-3 TRBV3-1/TRBV3-2 NA TGTGCCAGCAGCCTAATAACAGATACGCAGTATTTT CASSLITDTQYF
NA TRBJ1-1 TRBV4-3 NA TGCGCCAGCAGCCAAGATTTTGGGGACTTCACTGAAGCTTTCTTT CASSQDFGDFTEAFF
NA TRBJ2-1 TRBV18 TRBD2 TGTGCCAGCTCACCCACCTTACTAGCGGGGCCCGTAGATGAGCAGTTCTTC CASSPTLLAGPVDEQFF
NA TRBJ1-1 TRBV19 NA TGTGCCAGTAGTATGAAAGCCCTTACTGCTGAAGCTTTCTTT CASSMKALTAEAFF